This TCR beta chain was captured by sequencing in a study of blood T cells in healthy people across ages (dated by TCRdb to between 2014 and 2017). Broadly, across the study: In model experiments, roughly one uniquely barcoded TCR beta cDNA molecule per two T cells was captured by template switching. Using deep sequencing normalized with unique cDNA molecular identifiers, the study measured how TCR beta repertoire diversity changes with age. The donors were divided into four age groups: young (average approximately 17 years), middle-aged (approximately 42), aged (under 70) and long-lived (82). To avoid experimental bias, donors of different ages were distributed randomly across sequencing lanes. For two donors (one aged 18 to 29 and one aged 80 or older), the study analyzed two additional independent replicas of 1 million unique cDNA reads from the same blood draw.

The method was 5' RACE. TCRdb shows the sequencer as Illumina HiSeq 2500. A second 7 to 11 cycle PCR used a sample-barcoded 5' primer and a J-beta primer mix. A template-switch 5' adaptor carrying 12 random nucleotides introduced a unique molecular identifier onto each TCR beta cDNA molecule. Each sample yielded at least 2.5 million CDR3-containing paired-end reads. The Mint cDNA synthesis kit, primed by a TRBC-specific oligonucleotide, was used to synthesize first-strand cDNA from all RNA. Following uracil-DNA glycosylase treatment, all cDNA underwent a first 18-cycle PCR with the universal primers M1SS and BC2_uni_R. The source study handled its data this way. For normalization, 1 million high-quality reads were randomly selected from each sample, with every read carrying a distinct molecular identifier. Reads with shared molecular identifiers were discarded instead of being binned into consensus sequences. MiTCR, run with a Q25 quality threshold and the strictest error-elimination algorithm, handled CDR3 identification, clonotype clustering and error correction. A nonparametric unseen species model with Euler transformation was used to estimate lower-bound total TCR beta diversity. TCRdb reprocessing: public reads trimmed at Q25 with fastp, clones called with MiXCR, in-frame beta chains kept. Rows are unified per CDR3 protein, each entry keeping the most common DNA and genes. The V and J calls were not made by the authors but by TCRdb's processing. This sample is represented by 1,300,000 or so distinct CDR3 sequences; approximately 59% of them were singletons. The ten largest clones add up to 5% to 7% of the sample.

This clonotype came up a few times. Its antigen is still unknown. No base quality values were provided; no much bigger clone lies one nucleotide off. The donors were roughly 39 Caucasian individuals from Russia, aged 6 to 90 years, who were systemically healthy. Each donor gave about 10 milliliters of peripheral blood, drawn into EDTA-treated Vacutainer tubes. Ficoll-Paque density-gradient centrifugation was used to isolate PBMCs, with at least 6 million per sample. Trizol reagent was used to extract total RNA from the PBMCs, yielding at least 6 micrograms per sample. Naive CD45RAhigh/CD27high T cell percentages were measured by flow cytometry on a PBMC aliquot from every donor. The CDR3 goes from the cysteine to the phenylalanine over 13 residues. The only DNA kept is the CDR3, 39 bases in frame from the first base. According to the germline V gene, CDR1 reads MNHEY and CDR2 reads SVGAGI. V sheds 5 bases and J sheds 6 bases, leaving 11 bases between their ends.

Study-wide findings and limitations: The CMV infection status of donors was not known, potentially confounding age-related changes in expanded clonotypes. Bulk unsorted PBMC profiling prevented conclusive comparison of naive and antigen-experienced compartments. A strong correlation was found between observed TCR beta diversity and the percentage of naive T cells measured by flow cytometry. Observed TCR beta diversity per million T cells fell roughly linearly with age, and a significant reduction was already apparent by age around 44. Compared with the aged group, the long-lived group had more naive CD4+ T cells, fewer expanded clones and increased TCR diversity, suggesting age selection. Total diversity estimates from one million sequenced T cells were considered lower bounds and underestimates.

The sample taken for sequencing was blood. This receptor was obtained from a man between 18 and 29 years old in good health. Recombination linked TRBV6-5 to TRBJ2-1; the D assignment is uncertain and may be TRBD1 or TRBD2, with 5 bases supporting each. The CDR3 protein sequence reads: CASSAWDANEQFF. The DNA is as follows: TGTGCCAGCAGTGCCTGGGACGCCAATGAGCAGTTCTTC.